The present entry profiles one T cell receptor (beta chain) with its context. No antigen is known for it. The CDR3 totals 14 residues. Trimming cost V 7 bases and J 2 bases, with 14 bases left between them. The sample is drawn from a study of cytomegalovirus exposure and HLA in healthy donors. In the PCR, 60 Vbeta and 13 Jbeta primers were used. Repertoires were generated with immunoSEQ multiplex PCR, while TCRdb's copy carries only in-frame clones and drops some. The table lists some 150,000 clones, roughly 84% of them singletons. Overall study findings and caveats: Reports indicated that the classifier achieved high specificity and sensitivity in diagnosing cytomegalovirus status. In a later analysis, specific HLA alleles were associated with more than 15,000 TCR beta sequences at a 0.05 false discovery rate. For TCR beta chains, V- and J-gene trimming was later linked to a missense DCLRE1C variant.

Sequenced sample: PBMCs. The genes are TRBV23-1 and TRBJ1-2; D remains unclear. TRBV23-1 is an ORF for which the function is uncertain. This TCR came from a woman under 30 in good health and CMV-seronegative. The CDR3 region has the DNA TGCGCCAGCACCCCGGGCACGGGGAACTATGGCTACACCTTC. Protein: CASTPGTGNYGYTF.